This T cell receptor beta chain came from a study of blood T cell repertoires in COVID-19. About the study: Some COVID-19 samples were acute and others convalescent; all came from the United States, Italy and Spain. T cells, B-cell-depleted T cells, or PBMCs provided the cDNA or gDNA that served as material.

The CDR3 consists of 13 residues. V gave up 2 bases and J gave up 3 bases, with 6 bases separating them. Per germline, CDR1 SGHKS and CDR2 YYEKEE (reference sequence). Measured with immunoSEQ multiplex PCR; TCRdb has only the in-frame clones, and not every one. The sample shows 200,000 to 300,000 clones, around 90% of them seen only once. The chain couples TRBV5-5 to TRBJ2-1; D is uncertain. The source material was peripheral blood. This sequence was found in a woman aged 55-69 years with COVID-19, enrolled during active disease. The CDR3 is CASSFPGYNEQFF. In DNA, the CDR3 is TGTGCCAGCAGCTTCCCGGGCTACAATGAGCAGTTCTTC.